Listed here are 8 T cell receptor beta chains from one sample, sequenced in a study of cytomegalovirus exposure and HLA in healthy donors. Method: immunoSEQ multiplex PCR; TCRdb's copy keeps in-frame clones and lacks some. The table includes approximately 270,000 clones, over 75% detected once. Sequenced material: PBMCs. These TCRs come from a young man in good health and CMV-seropositive.

The rearrangement links TRBV6-4 to TRBJ2-2; D may be TRBD1 (6 bases). The germline V and J ends were trimmed by 3 bases and 7 bases, with 12 bases remaining between them. The CDR3 is 14 amino acids. Per germline, CDR1 MRHNA and CDR2 SNTAGT. The CDR3 loop reads CASSEMGANGELFF. The CDR3 region has the DNA TGTGCCAGCAGTGAAATGGGGGCTAACGGGGAGCTGTTTTTT.

V usage is TRBV6-6 and J usage is TRBJ2-7; D assignment may be TRBD1 or TRBD2 (5 bases each). CDR1 and CDR2 from the germline V gene are MNHNY and SVGAGI (reference sequence). The CDR3 is 13 amino acids. V lost 6 bases, J lost 2 bases, and 11 bases lay in between. CDR3 nucleotide sequence: TGTGCCAGCAGGGGACCTTCCGCCTACGAGCAGTACTTC. Residues: CASRGPSAYEQYF.

V is TRBV5-4 and J is TRBJ2-7; a possible D gene is TRBD1 (6 bases). V gave up 5 bases and J gave up 2 bases, with 17 bases separating them. CDR1 is SGHNT and CDR2 is YYREEE in the germline V gene (reference sequence). CDR3 length equals 15 residues. The CDR3 coding sequence is TGTGCCAGCAGTCCAAACCGACAGGTGACCTACGAGCAGTACTTC. Its protein is CASSPNRQVTYEQYF.

The chain employs TRBV5-1 and TRBJ2-6, with D perhaps TRBD1 (6 bases). The germline gives CDR1 SGHRS, CDR2 YFSETQ. The CDR3 covers 15 residues. V lost 4 bases and J 0 bases, leaving 8 bases between the germline ends. The CDR3 bases are TGCGCCAGCAGCGTACAGGGCTCTGGGGCCAACGTCCTGACTTTC. Translated, it gives CASSVQGSGANVLTF. Full variable domain (missing parts from reference TRBV5-1 and TRBJ2-6): KAGVTQTPRYLIKTRGQQVTLSCSPISGHRSVSWYQQTPGQGLQFLFEYFSETQRNKGNFPGRFSGRQFSNSRSEMNVSTLELGDSALYLCASSVQGSGANVLTFGAGSRLTVL.

The CDR3 bases are TGTGCCAGTGAAGGGGGGTACACAGATACGCAGTATTTT. Residues: CASEGGYTDTQYF. J is TRBJ2-3 and V is TRBV19; D may correspond to TRBD1 or TRBD2 (6 bases each). CDR1 and CDR2 (germline): LNHDA, SQIVND (reference sequence). The CDR3 covers 13 residues. V lost 8 bases, J lost 2 bases, and 11 bases lay in between.

This sequence joins TRBV28 and TRBJ1-1; weak D call: TRBD1 (5 bases). Germline V lookup: CDR1 MDHEN, CDR2 SYDVKM. This CDR3 comprises 13 residues. V lost 6 bases and J 5 bases, leaving 13 bases between the germline ends. For the CDR3, the DNA is TGTGCCAGCAGGGGGGGACTATGGACTGAAGCTTTCTTT. Residues: CASRGGLWTEAFF.

J is TRBJ2-1 and V is TRBV5-4; 10 bases fit TRBD2. Trimming cost V 4 bases and J 3 bases; bases outside gene matches: 4. The CDR3 runs to 15 residues. CDR1 and CDR2 from the germline V gene are SGHNT and YYREEE (reference sequence). The CDR3 region is CASSPTSGNYNEQFF. In DNA form, the CDR3 reads TGTGCCAGCAGCCCTACTAGCGGGAACTACAATGAGCAGTTCTTC.

This rearrangement joins TRBV5-1 to TRBJ2-2; 11 bases fit TRBD2. V lost 5 bases, J lost 4 bases, and 7 bases stayed unmatched. The CDR3 has 16 residues. Germline lookup yields CDR1 SGHRS and CDR2 YFSETQ. The CDR3: CASRRGSGRVTGELFF. The CDR3 coding sequence is TGCGCCAGCAGGAGAGGTAGCGGGAGGGTCACCGGGGAGCTGTTTTTT.